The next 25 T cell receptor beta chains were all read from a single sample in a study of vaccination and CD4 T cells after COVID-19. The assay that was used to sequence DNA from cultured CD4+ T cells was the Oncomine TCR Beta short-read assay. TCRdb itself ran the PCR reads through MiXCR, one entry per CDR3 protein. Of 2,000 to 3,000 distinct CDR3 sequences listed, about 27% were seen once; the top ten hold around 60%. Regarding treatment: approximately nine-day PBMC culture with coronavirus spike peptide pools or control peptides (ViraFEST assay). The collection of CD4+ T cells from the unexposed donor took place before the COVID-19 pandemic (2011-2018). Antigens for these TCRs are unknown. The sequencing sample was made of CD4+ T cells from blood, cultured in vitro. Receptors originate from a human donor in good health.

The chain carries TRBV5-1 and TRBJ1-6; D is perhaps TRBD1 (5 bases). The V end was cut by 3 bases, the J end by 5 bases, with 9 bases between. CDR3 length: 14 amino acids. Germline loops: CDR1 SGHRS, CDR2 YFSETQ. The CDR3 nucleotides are TGCGCCAGCAGCTGGGGACCGCATAATTCACCCCTCCACTTT. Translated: CASSWGPHNSPLHF. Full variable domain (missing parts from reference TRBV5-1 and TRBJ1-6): KAGVTQTPRYLIKTRGQQVTLSCSPISGHRSVSWYQQTPGQGLQFLFEYFSETQRNKGNFPGRFSGRQFSNSRSEMNVSTLELGDSALYLCASSWGPHNSPLHFGNGTRLTVT.

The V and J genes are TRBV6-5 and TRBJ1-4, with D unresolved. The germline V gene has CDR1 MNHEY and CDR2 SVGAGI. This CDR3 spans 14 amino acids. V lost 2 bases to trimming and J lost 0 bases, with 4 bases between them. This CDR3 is CASSYRPTNEKLFF. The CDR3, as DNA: TGTGCCAGCAGTTACCGACCAACTAATGAAAAACTGTTTTTT.

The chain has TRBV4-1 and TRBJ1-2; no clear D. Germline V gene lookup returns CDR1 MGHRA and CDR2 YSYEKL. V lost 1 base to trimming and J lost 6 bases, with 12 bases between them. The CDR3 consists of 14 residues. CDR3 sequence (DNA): TGCGCCAGCAGCCAAGGTCATAGCTCCGATGGCTACACCTTC. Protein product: CASSQGHSSDGYTF.

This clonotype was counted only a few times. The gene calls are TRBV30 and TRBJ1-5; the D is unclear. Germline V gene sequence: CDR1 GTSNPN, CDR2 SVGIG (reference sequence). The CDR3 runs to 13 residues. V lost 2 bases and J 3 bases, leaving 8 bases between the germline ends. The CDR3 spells CAWSSMYNQPQHF. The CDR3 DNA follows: TGTGCCTGGAGTTCGATGTACAATCAGCCCCAGCATTTT.

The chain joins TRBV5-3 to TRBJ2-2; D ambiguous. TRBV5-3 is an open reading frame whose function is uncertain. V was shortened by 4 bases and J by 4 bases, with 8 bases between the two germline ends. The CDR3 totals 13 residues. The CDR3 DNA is TGTGCCAGAAGCCGCCCGACCACCGGGGAGCTGTTTTTT. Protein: CARSRPTTGELFF.

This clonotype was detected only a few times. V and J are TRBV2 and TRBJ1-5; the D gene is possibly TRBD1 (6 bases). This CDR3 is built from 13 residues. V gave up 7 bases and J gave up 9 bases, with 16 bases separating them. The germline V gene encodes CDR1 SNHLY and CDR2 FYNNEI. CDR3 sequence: CASTGDMHSPQHF. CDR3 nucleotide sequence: TGTGCCAGCACCGGGGACATGCATTCGCCCCAGCATTTT. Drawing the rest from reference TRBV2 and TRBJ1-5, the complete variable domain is EPEVTQTPSHQVTQMGQEVILRCVPISNHLYFYWYRQILGQKVEFLVSFYNNEISEKSEIFDDQFSVERPDGSNFTLKIRSTKLEDSAMYFCASTGDMHSPQHFGDGTRLSIL.

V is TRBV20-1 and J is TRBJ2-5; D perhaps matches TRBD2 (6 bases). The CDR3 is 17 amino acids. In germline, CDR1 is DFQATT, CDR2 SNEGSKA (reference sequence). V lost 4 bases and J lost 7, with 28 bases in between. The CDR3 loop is CSANPGGPKRAGGTQYF. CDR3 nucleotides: TGCAGTGCTAACCCCGGAGGCCCAAAAAGGGCCGGGGGGACCCAGTACTTC.

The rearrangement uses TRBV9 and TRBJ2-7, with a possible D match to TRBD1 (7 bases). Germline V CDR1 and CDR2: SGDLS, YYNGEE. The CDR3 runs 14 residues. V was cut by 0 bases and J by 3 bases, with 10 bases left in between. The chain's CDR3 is CASSVGQGGYEQYF. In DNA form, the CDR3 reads TGTGCCAGCAGCGTAGGACAGGGAGGCTACGAGCAGTACTTC. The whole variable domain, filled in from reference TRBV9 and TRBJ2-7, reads DSGVTQTPKHLITATGQRVTLRCSPRSGDLSVYWYQQSLDQGLQFLIQYYNGEERAKGNILERFSAQQFPDLHSELNLSSLELGDSALYFCASSVGQGGYEQYFGPGTRLTVT.

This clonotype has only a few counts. The CDR3 region has the DNA TGTGCCAGCAGCTTAGGGTTCTCTAGCGTCTACGAGCAGTACTTC. Protein product: CASSLGFSSVYEQYF. J is TRBJ2-7 and V is TRBV7-8; a possible D gene is TRBD2 (6 bases). Germline CDR1 and CDR2: SGHVS and FQNEAQ. V shed 1 base and J shed 3 bases, with 13 bases lying between them. The CDR3 covers 15 residues.

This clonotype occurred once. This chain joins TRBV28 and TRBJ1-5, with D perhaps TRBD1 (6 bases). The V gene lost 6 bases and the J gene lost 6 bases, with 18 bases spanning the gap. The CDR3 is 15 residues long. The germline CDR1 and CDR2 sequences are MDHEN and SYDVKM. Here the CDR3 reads CASRITGSWGQPQHF. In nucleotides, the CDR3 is TGTGCCAGCAGGATAACAGGGTCTTGGGGTCAGCCCCAGCATTTT.

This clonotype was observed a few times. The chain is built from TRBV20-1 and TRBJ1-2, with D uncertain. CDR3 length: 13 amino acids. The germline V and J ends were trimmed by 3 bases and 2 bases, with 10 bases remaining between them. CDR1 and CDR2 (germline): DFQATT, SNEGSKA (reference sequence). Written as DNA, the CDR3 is TGCAGTGCTAGCAGTAACACGAACTATGGCTACACCTTC. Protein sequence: CSASSNTNYGYTF.

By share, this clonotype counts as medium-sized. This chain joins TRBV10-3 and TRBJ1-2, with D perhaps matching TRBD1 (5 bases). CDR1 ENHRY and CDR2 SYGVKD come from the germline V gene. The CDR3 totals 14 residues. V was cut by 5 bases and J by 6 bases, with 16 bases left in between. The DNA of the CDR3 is TGTGCCATCAGTAACGTCGGGACGGTGGATGGCTACACCTTC. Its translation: CAISNVGTVDGYTF.

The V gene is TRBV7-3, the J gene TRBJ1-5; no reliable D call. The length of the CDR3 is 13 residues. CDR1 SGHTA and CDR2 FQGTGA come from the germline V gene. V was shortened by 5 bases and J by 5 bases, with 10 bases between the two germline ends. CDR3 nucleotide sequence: TGTGCCAGCAGCCCCGAGAGTGATCAGCCCCAGCATTTT. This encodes CASSPESDQPQHF.

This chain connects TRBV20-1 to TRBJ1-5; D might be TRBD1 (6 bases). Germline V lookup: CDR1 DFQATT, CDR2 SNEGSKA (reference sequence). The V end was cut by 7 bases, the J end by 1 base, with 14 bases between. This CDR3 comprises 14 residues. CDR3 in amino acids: CSVDRYSSNQPQHF. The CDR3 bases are TGCAGTGTTGACAGGTATTCGAGCAATCAGCCCCAGCATTTT.

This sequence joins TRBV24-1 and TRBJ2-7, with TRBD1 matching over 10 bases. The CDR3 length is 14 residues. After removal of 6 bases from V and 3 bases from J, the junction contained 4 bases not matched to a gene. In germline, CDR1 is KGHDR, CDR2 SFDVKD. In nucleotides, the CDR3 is TGTGCCACCAGTCCGGGGGACAGGGGCTACGAGCAGTACTTC. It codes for CATSPGDRGYEQYF.

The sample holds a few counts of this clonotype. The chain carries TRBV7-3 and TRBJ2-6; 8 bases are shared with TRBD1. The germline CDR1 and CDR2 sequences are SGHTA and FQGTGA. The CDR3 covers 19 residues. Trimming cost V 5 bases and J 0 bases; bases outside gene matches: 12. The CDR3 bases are TGTGCCAGCAGCCCCATCCCCGGACAGGGAAGCTCTGGGGCCAACGTCCTGACTTTC. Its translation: CASSPIPGQGSSGANVLTF.

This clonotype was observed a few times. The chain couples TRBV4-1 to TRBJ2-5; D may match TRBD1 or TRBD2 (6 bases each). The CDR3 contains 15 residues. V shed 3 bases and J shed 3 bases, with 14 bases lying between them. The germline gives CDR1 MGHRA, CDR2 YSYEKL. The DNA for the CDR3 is TGCGCCAGCAGCCATTACCATAGGGGGGAAGAGACCCAGTACTTC. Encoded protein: CASSHYHRGEETQYF.

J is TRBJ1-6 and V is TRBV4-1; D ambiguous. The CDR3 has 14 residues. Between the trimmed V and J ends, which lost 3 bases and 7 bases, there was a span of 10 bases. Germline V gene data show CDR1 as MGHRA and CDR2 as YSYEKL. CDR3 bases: TGCGCCAGCAGCCATCCCCAGAACAATTCACCCCTCCACTTT. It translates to CASSHPQNNSPLHF.

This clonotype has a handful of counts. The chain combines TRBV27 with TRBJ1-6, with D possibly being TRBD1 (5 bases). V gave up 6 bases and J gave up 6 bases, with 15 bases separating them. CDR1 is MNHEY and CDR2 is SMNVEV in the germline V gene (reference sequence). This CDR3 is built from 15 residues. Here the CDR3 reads CASSPGTQVNSPLHF. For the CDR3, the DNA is TGTGCCAGCAGCCCAGGGACGCAAGTTAATTCACCCCTCCACTTT.

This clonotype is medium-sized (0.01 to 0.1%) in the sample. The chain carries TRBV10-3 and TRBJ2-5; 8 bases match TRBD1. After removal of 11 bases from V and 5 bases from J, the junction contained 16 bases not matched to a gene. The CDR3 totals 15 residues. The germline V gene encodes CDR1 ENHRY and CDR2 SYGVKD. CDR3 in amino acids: CAGPGGGRSGETQYF. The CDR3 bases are TGTGCCGGACCAGGGGGCGGTCGGTCTGGGGAGACCCAGTACTTC.

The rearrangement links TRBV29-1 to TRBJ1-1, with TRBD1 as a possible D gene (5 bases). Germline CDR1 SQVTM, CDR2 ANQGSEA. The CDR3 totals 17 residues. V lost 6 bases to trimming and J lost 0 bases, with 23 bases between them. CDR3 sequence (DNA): TGCAGCGTGGCCACGGGGCAGACCCCCTTCATGAACACTGAAGCTTTCTTT. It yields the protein CSVATGQTPFMNTEAFF.

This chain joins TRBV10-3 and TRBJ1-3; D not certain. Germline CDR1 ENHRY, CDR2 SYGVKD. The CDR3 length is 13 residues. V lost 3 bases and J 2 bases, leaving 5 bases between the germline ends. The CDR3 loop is CAISEIPGNTIYF. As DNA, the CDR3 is TGTGCCATCAGTGAAATTCCTGGAAACACCATATATTTT.

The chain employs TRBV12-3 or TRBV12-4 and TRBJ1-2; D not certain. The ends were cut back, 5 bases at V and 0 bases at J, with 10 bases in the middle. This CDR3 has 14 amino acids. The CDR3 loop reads CASSRRGSNYGYTF. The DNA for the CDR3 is TGTGCCAGCAGTCGCCGGGGTTCTAACTATGGCTACACCTTC.

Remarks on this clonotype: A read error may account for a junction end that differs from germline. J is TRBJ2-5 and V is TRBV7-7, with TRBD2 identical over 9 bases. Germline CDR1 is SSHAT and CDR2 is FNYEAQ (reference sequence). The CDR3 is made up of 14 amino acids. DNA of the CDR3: TGTGCTAGCAGCTTAAGACTAGCGGAAGAGACCCAGTACTTC. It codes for CASSLRLAEETQYF.

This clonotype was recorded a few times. In nucleotides, the CDR3 is TGTGCCATCAGCGGCGAGCTGGGGACAGATACGCAGTATTTT. Its protein is CAISGELGTDTQYF. This chain uses TRBV10-3 with TRBJ2-3, with D uncertain. The CDR3 has 14 amino acids. V lost 6 bases, J lost 3 bases, and 13 bases lay in between. Germline values: CDR1 ENHRY, CDR2 SYGVKD.